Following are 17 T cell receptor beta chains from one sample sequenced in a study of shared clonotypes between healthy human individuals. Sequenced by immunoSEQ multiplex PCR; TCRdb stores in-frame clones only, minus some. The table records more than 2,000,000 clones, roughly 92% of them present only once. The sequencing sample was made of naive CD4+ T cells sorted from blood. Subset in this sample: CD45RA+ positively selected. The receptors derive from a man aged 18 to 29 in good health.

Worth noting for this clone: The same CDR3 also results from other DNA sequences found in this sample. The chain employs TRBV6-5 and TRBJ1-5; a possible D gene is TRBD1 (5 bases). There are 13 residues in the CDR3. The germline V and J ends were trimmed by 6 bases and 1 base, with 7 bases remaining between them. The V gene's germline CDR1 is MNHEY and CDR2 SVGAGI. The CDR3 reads CASRRDSNQPQHF. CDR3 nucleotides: TGTGCCAGCAGGAGGGACAGCAATCAGCCCCAGCATTTT.

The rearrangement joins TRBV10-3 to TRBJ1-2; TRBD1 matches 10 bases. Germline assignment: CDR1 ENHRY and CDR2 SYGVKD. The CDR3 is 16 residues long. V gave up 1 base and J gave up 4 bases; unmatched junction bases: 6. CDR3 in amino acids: CAISELIGTGAYGYTF. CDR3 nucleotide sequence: TGTGCCATCAGTGAGTTAATCGGGACAGGGGCCTATGGCTACACCTTC.

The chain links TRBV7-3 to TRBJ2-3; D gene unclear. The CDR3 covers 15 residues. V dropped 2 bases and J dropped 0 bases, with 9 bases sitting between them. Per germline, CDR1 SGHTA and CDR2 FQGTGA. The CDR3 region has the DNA TGTGCCAGCAGCTTAGCAGCTACTAGCACAGATACGCAGTATTTT. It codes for CASSLAATSTDTQYF.

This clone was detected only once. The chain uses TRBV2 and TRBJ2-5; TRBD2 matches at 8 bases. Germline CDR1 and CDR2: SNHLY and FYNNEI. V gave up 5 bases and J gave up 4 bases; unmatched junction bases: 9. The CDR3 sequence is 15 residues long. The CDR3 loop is CASSPDSGIGETQYF. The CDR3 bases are TGTGCCAGCAGTCCTGATAGCGGGATAGGAGAGACCCAGTACTTC.

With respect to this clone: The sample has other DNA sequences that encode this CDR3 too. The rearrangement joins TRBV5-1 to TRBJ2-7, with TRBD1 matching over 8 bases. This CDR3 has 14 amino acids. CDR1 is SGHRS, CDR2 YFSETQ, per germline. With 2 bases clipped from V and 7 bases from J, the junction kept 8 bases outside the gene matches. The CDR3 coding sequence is TGCGCCAGCAGCTTTACAGGACAGGGTTATGAGCAGTACTTC. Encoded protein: CASSFTGQGYEQYF.

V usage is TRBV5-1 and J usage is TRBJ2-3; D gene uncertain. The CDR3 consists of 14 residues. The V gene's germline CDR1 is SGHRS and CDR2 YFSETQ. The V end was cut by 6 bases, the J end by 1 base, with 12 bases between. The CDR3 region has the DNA TGCGCCAGCACCTCAACCGCGGGCACAGATACGCAGTATTTT. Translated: CASTSTAGTDTQYF.

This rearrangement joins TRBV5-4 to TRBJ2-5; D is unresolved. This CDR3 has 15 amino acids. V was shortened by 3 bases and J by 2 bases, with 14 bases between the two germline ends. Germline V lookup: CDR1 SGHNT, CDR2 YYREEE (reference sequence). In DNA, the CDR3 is TGTGCCAGCAGCTCCCCGATGAGTTCTCAAGAGACCCAGTACTTC. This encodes CASSSPMSSQETQYF.

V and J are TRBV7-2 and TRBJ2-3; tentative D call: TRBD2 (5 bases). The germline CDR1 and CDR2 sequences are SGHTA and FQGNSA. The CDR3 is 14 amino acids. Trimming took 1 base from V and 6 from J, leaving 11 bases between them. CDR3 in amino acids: CASSLERSGDTQYF. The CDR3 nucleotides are TGTGCCAGCAGCTTAGAGCGCTCGGGGGATACGCAGTATTTT. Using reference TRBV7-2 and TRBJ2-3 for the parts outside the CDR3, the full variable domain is GAGVSQSPSNKVTEKGKDVELRCDPISGHTALYWYRQSLGQGLEFLIYFQGNSAPDKSGLPSDRFSAERTGGSVSTLTIQRTQQEDSAVYLCASSLERSGDTQYFGPGTRLTVL.

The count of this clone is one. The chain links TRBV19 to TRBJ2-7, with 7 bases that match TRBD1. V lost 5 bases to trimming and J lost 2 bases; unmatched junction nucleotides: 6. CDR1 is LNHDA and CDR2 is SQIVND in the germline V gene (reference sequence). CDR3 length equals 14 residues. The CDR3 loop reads CASSSGTAAYEQYF. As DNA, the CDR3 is TGTGCCAGTAGTTCGGGGACAGCTGCCTACGAGCAGTACTTC.

The CDR3 DNA follows: TGTGCCAGCAGCTTAGCAGTTGGTGCTAGTAACTACGAGCAGTACTTC. It translates to CASSLAVGASNYEQYF. V usage is TRBV7-8 and J usage is TRBJ2-7, with D uncertain. The V end was cut by 0 bases, the J end by 3 bases, with 15 bases between. CDR1 is SGHVS, CDR2 FQNEAQ, per germline. The CDR3 length is 16 residues.

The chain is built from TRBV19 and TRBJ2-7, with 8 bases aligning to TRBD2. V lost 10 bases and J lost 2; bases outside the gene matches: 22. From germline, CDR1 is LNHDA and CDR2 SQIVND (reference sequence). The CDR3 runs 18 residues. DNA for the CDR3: TGTGCCATTTCCCCCGGGAGGGAGGGCCAGGTAGTCCCCTACGAGCAGTACTTC. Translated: CAISPGREGQVVPYEQYF.

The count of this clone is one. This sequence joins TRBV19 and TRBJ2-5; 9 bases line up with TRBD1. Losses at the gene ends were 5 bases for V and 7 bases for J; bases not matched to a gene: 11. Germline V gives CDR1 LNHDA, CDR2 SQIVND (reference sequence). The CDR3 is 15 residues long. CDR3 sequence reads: CASSGGQGFDLTQYF. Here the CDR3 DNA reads TGTGCCAGTAGTGGAGGACAGGGGTTCGATCTGACCCAGTACTTC.

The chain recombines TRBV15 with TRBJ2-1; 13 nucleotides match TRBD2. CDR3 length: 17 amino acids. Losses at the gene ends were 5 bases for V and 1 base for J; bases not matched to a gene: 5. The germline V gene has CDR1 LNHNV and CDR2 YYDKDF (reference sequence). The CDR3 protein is CATSGTSGRVSYNEQFF. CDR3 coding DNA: TGTGCCACCAGCGGTACTAGCGGGAGGGTATCCTACAATGAGCAGTTCTTC.

The CDR3: CASGVAGGVHNEQFF. The CDR3 nucleotides are TGTGCCAGCGGTGTAGCGGGAGGGGTCCACAATGAGCAGTTCTTC. The chain carries TRBV6-6 and TRBJ2-1, with TRBD2 matching over 11 bases. The germline V gene has CDR1 MNHNY and CDR2 SVGAGI (reference sequence). The CDR3 runs to 15 residues. J was trimmed by 5 bases and V by 8 bases; bases with no gene match: 8.

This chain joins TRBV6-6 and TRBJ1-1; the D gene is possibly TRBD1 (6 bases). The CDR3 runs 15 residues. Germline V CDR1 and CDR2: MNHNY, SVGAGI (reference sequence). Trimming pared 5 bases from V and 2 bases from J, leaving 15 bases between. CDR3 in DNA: TGTGCCAGCAGTACGACAGCTGGGGGCAACACTGAAGCTTTCTTT. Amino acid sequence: CASSTTAGGNTEAFF.

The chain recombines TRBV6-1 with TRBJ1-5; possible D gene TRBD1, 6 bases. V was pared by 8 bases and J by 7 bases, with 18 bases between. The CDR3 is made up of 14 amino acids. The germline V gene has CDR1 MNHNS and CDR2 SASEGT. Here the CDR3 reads CASSKGEGEQPQHF. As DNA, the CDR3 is TGTGCCAGCTCCAAGGGGGAGGGCGAGCAGCCCCAGCATTTT.

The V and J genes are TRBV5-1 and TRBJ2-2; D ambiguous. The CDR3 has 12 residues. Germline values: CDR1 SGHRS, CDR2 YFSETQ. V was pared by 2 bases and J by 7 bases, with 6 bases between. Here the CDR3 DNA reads TGCGCCAGCAGCTTCAAGGGCGGGGAGCTGTTTTTT. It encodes CASSFKGGELFF.